This is a list of T cell receptor beta chains from one sample in a study of CD8 T cells in ankylosing spondylitis. MiXCR was run by TCRdb on the 5' RACE reads, yielding one entry per CDR3 protein. The sample lists about 800,000 distinct CDR3 sequences; 12% were seen once. The source material was blood, either unsorted or a sorted T cell fraction (not recorded which). The receptors shown here come from a male donor with ankylosing spondylitis. CDR3s include the opening cysteine and the closing phenylalanine or tryptophan. The order of the fields is D gene, clone size, CDR3 length, V gene, J gene, CDR3 protein, CDR3 DNA. A D gene is named only where the DNA matches it firmly. Size is stated for part of the rows, as once, few or many counts, or as a class when the clone is expanded.

d_call: .; clone_size: many; cdr3_length: 12; v_call: TRBV20-1; j_call: TRBJ1-1; cdr3_aa: CSARQPGTEAFF; cdr3_nt: TGCAGTGCTAGACAACCCGGAACTGAAGCTTTCTTT
d_call: .; clone_size: few; cdr3_length: 13; v_call: TRBV6-5; j_call: TRBJ1-1; cdr3_aa: CASSSGREVKAFF; cdr3_nt: TGTGCCAGCAGTTCTGGGAGGGAAGTAAAAGCTTTCTTT
d_call: .; clone_size: .; cdr3_length: 16; v_call: TRBV20-1; j_call: TRBJ1-4; cdr3_aa: CSARGRILGTNEKLFF; cdr3_nt: TGCAGTGCTAGAGGCAGGATCCTGGGAACTAATGAAAAACTGTTTTTT
d_call: TRBD2; clone_size: many; cdr3_length: 14; v_call: TRBV5-6; j_call: TRBJ2-1; cdr3_aa: CASSFGGGINEQFF; cdr3_nt: TGTGCCAGCAGCTTTGGCGGGGGAATCAATGAGCAGTTCTTC
d_call: .; clone_size: .; cdr3_length: 13; v_call: TRBV10-3; j_call: TRBJ1-1; cdr3_aa: CVISETGNTEAFF; cdr3_nt: TGTGTCATCAGTGAGACAGGGAACACTGAAGCTTTCTTT
d_call: TRBD2; clone_size: .; cdr3_length: 16; v_call: TRBV20-1; j_call: TRBJ2-2; cdr3_aa: CSARVGAGGPIGELFF; cdr3_nt: TGCAGTGCTAGAGTGGGGGCGGGAGGGCCGATCGGGGAGCTGTTTTTT
d_call: .; clone_size: .; cdr3_length: 16; v_call: TRBV7-2; j_call: TRBJ2-4; cdr3_aa: CASSLDVELAKNIQYF; cdr3_nt: TGTGCCAGCAGCTTAGACGTAGAACTAGCCAAAAACATTCAGTACTTC
d_call: .; clone_size: .; cdr3_length: 12; v_call: TRBV27; j_call: TRBJ2-7; cdr3_aa: CASKTESDEQYF; cdr3_nt: TGTGCCAGCAAGACAGAGTCGGACGAGCAGTACTTC
d_call: .; clone_size: .; cdr3_length: 15; v_call: TRBV7-2; j_call: TRBJ1-4; cdr3_aa: CASSYGPPRGEKLFF; cdr3_nt: TGTGCCAGCAGCTACGGACCTCCAAGAGGTGAAAAACTGTTTTTT
d_call: .; clone_size: few; cdr3_length: 12; v_call: TRBV10-3; j_call: TRBJ2-7; cdr3_aa: CAISPWGSEQYF; cdr3_nt: TGTGCCATCAGCCCGTGGGGGAGCGAGCAGTACTTC
d_call: .; clone_size: .; cdr3_length: 18; v_call: TRBV7-6; j_call: TRBJ2-5; cdr3_aa: CASSSAPGGTGRQETQYF; cdr3_nt: TGTGCCAGCAGCTCCGCACCGGGAGGAACAGGGCGACAAGAGACCCAGTACTTC
d_call: .; clone_size: many; cdr3_length: 13; v_call: TRBV5-5; j_call: TRBJ2-7; cdr3_aa: CASSLAQSYEQYF; cdr3_nt: TGTGCCAGCAGCTTGGCTCAATCCTACGAGCAGTACTTC
d_call: .; clone_size: many; cdr3_length: 13; v_call: TRBV20-1; j_call: TRBJ2-7; cdr3_aa: CSASVTVSYEQYF; cdr3_nt: TGCAGTGCTAGTGTTACAGTTTCCTACGAGCAGTACTTC
d_call: TRBD1; clone_size: few; cdr3_length: 15; v_call: TRBV5-1; j_call: TRBJ2-5; cdr3_aa: CASSFYGTGEETQYF; cdr3_nt: TGCGCCAGCAGCTTCTATGGGACAGGGGAAGAGACCCAGTACTTC
d_call: TRBD1; clone_size: .; cdr3_length: 16; v_call: TRBV7-9; j_call: TRBJ1-4; cdr3_aa: CASSQGQGADNEKLFF; cdr3_nt: TGTGCCAGCAGCCAGGGACAGGGGGCAGATAATGAAAAACTGTTTTTT
d_call: .; clone_size: many; cdr3_length: 14; v_call: TRBV4-3; j_call: TRBJ1-6; cdr3_aa: CASSQQGGNSPLHF; cdr3_nt: TGCGCCAGCAGCCAACAAGGAGGGAATTCACCCCTCCACTTT
d_call: .; clone_size: .; cdr3_length: 12; v_call: TRBV4-1; j_call: TRBJ2-3; cdr3_aa: CASSLDFATQYF; cdr3_nt: TGCGCCAGCAGCCTGGACTTTGCTACGCAGTATTTT
d_call: .; clone_size: many; cdr3_length: 14; v_call: TRBV7-2; j_call: TRBJ1-5; cdr3_aa: CASSPWTANQPQHF; cdr3_nt: TGTGCCAGCAGCCCGTGGACAGCCAATCAGCCCCAGCATTTT
d_call: .; clone_size: few; cdr3_length: 16; v_call: TRBV12-3/TRBV12-4; j_call: TRBJ1-4; cdr3_aa: CASSLITTGVNEKLFF; cdr3_nt: TGTGCCAGCAGTCTCATTACCACGGGGGTTAATGAAAAACTGTTTTTT
d_call: .; clone_size: many; cdr3_length: 12; v_call: TRBV7-8; j_call: TRBJ1-6; cdr3_aa: CASSLVGSPLHF; cdr3_nt: TGTGCCAGCAGCTTAGTGGGTTCACCCCTCCACTTT
d_call: .; clone_size: many; cdr3_length: 12; v_call: TRBV12-3/TRBV12-4; j_call: TRBJ1-1; cdr3_aa: CASSFVGADAFF; cdr3_nt: TGTGCCAGCAGTTTCGTTGGAGCAGATGCTTTCTTT
d_call: TRBD1; clone_size: .; cdr3_length: 16; v_call: TRBV15; j_call: TRBJ2-6; cdr3_aa: CATSGTVFSGANVLTF; cdr3_nt: TGTGCCACCAGCGGGACAGTTTTCTCTGGGGCCAACGTCCTGACTTTC
d_call: .; clone_size: few; cdr3_length: 13; v_call: TRBV15; j_call: TRBJ2-5; cdr3_aa: CATSRDRLGTQYF; cdr3_nt: TGTGCCACCAGCAGAGACAGATTGGGGACCCAGTACTTC
d_call: .; clone_size: many; cdr3_length: 13; v_call: TRBV20-1; j_call: TRBJ1-1; cdr3_aa: CSARDMMNTEAFF; cdr3_nt: TGCAGTGCTAGAGATATGATGAACACTGAAGCTTTCTTT